This record covers a single TCR beta chain. The CDR3 has 13 residues. Germline V gene lookup returns CDR1 DFQATT and CDR2 SNEGSKA (reference sequence). Trimming took 2 bases from V and 0 from J, leaving 8 bases between them. This sample is drawn from a study of blood T cells in healthy people across ages. The second PCR ran about 6 to 11 cycles with a sample-barcoded 5' primer and J-beta primers. Every single cDNA molecule received a tag from a template-switch adaptor with 12 random nucleotides. MiXCR was run by TCRdb on the 5' RACE reads, yielding one entry per CDR3 protein. The profile shows more than 1.4 million distinct CDR3 sequences, approximately 40% of them singletons.

Material for sequencing was blood. The TCR sequence derives from a woman between 18 and 30 years old in good health. The chain joins TRBV20-1 to TRBJ2-7; D not resolved. CDR3 sequence (DNA): TGCAGTGCTAGAATCGGAAACTCCTACGAGCAGTACTTC. Translating gives CSARIGNSYEQYF.